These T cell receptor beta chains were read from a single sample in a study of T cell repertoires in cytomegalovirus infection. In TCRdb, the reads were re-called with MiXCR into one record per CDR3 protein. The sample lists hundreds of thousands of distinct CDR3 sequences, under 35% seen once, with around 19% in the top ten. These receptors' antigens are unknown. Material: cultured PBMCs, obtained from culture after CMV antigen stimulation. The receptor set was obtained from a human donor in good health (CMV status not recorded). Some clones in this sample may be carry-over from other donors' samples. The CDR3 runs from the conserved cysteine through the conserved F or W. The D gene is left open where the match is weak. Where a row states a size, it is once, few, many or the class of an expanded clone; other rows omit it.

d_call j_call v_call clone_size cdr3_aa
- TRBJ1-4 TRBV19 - CASNRGGEKLFF
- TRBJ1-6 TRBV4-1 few CASSQDRSSYNSPLHF
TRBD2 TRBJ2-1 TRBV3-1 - CASSQRTTGLAGGWNEQFF
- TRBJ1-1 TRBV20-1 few CSARGDLGNTEAFF
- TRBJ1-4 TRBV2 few CASSERAARGEKLFF
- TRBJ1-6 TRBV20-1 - CSARTPRAPNSPLHF
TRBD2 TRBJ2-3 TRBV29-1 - CSVASSGREADTQYF
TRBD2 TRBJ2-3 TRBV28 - CASSATSGRGTDTQYF
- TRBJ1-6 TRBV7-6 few CASSFRFEHGSIHSPLHF
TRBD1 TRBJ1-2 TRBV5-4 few CASSTPGTGAYGYTF
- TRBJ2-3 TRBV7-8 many CATPRGPGTDTQYF
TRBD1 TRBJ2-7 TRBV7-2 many CASSFADRGISEQYF
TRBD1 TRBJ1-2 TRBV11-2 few CASSSAGGPGYTF
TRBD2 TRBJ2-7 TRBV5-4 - CASSLGGRPSYEQYF
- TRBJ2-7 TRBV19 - CASSYPGQSYEQYF
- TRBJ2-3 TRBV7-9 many CASSLGKIRGQRGFADTQYF
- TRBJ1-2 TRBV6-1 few CASSPYTGAGGYTF
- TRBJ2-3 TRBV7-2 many CASSTRTSTDTQYF
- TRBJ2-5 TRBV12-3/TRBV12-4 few CASSGDGEGTQETQYF
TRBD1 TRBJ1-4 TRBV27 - CASSNRDSWSRANEKLFF
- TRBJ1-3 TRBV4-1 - CASSHIQMSSGNTIYF
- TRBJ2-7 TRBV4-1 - CASSQGGGDSYEQYF